The table lists the clone carrying this T cell receptor (beta chain) with many counts. The CDR3 consists of 13 residues. Trimming left V 5 bases short and J 4 bases short, with 9 bases between. Germline lookup yields CDR1 MDHEN and CDR2 SYDVKM. TCRdb passed the 5' RACE reads through MiXCR, listing each CDR3 protein once. The data hold 110,000 or so distinct CDR3 sequences, with approximately 11% observed a single time. This specimen belongs to a study of spatial heterogeneity in lung cancer. Sample time point: blood at routine non-recurrence follow-up after resection. The chain has TRBV28 and TRBJ1-5; TRBD1 might be the D (5 bases). The clonotype originates from a female donor with early-stage non-small cell lung cancer. The source material was PBMCs, sampled at follow-up. The chain's CDR3 is CASSDSANQPQHF. In nucleotides, the CDR3 is TGTGCCAGCAGTGACAGCGCGAATCAGCCCCAGCATTTT. Looking up the rest from reference TRBV28 and TRBJ1-5 gives the full variable domain: DVKVTQSSRYLVKRTGEKVFLECVQDMDHENMFWYRQDPGLGLRLIYFSYDVKMKEKGDIPEGYSVSREKKERFSLILESASTNQTSMYLCASSDSANQPQHFGDGTRLSIL.